The present entry profiles one T cell receptor (beta chain) with its context. The target antigen is unknown. Libraries were prepared by immunoSEQ multiplex PCR; TCRdb keeps only in-frame clonotypes and omits some of them. This sample carries a few hundred thousand clones, 75% to 90% of them seen once, and the ten largest clones take approximately 1.9%. Treatment indicated: some 19 received Ad26.COV2.S at low or high dose, single or two shots; 5 received placebo; per-sample allocation not given. Following the first vaccine or placebo injection, samples were taken on day 63. An Ad26 vector expressing Wuhan-strain SARS-CoV-2 spike constituted the vaccine. In germline, CDR1 is SGHDT, CDR2 YYEEEE. This CDR3 contains 16 residues. V was cut by 5 bases and J by 0 bases, with 12 bases left in between. This specimen belongs to a study of Ad26.COV2.S vaccination and SARS-CoV-2 variants. Background on the study: Ad26.COV2.S given intramuscularly, once or twice 56 days apart. Study outcomes and limitations: It is possible that the TCR breadth and depth analyses underestimated the total T cell responses. Measurement of non-spike TCR breadth gave similar results in vaccine and placebo recipients.

The specimen was peripheral blood, collected in a trial of Ad26.COV2.S vaccine versus placebo. The gene calls are TRBV5-6 and TRBJ1-6; perhaps TRBD1 as D (5 bases). The TCR was taken from a person between 18 and 65 years old who received the Ad26.COV2.S COVID-19 vaccine or a placebo. The CDR3 spells CASSLDRSSYNSPLHF. CDR3 nucleotide sequence: TGTGCCAGCAGTCTTGACAGAAGCTCCTATAATTCACCCCTCCACTTT. Filled out from reference TRBV5-6 and TRBJ1-6, the complete variable domain reads DAGVTQSPTHLIKTRGQQVTLRCSPKSGHDTVSWYQQALGQGPQFIFQYYEEEERQRGNFPDRFSGHQFPNYSSELNVNALLLGDSALYLCASSLDRSSYNSPLHFGNGTRLTVT.